The clone carrying this T cell receptor (beta chain) was recorded many times. Its antigen is unidentified. The sample is drawn from a study of Graves' ophthalmopathy and Graves' hyperthyroidism. Ophthalmopathic donors had moderate-to-severe activity, CAS ≥3 and NOSPECS ≥4, with disease that had lasted under 3 months. Amplification targeted the TCR beta CDR3 regions, with RNA transcripts as the source material. RT-PCR in the first round used HTBI primers; a second-round multiplex PCR followed. Each CDR3 protein gets one entry after TCRdb re-called the multiplex PCR reads with MiXCR. The sample includes about 340,000 distinct CDR3 sequences, about a sixth of them seen just once. There are 17 residues in the CDR3. After removal of 4 bases from V and 0 bases from J, the junction contained 7 bases not matched to a gene. The germline V gene encodes CDR1 SGHRS and CDR2 YFSETQ. Findings of the study overall: The model's prediction of ophthalmopathy progression had 70.59% sensitivity and around 78% specificity. Ophthalmopathy was separated from stable hyperthyroidism by a 13-signature model with 87.88% sensitivity and around 81% specificity.

The chain is built from TRBV5-1 and TRBJ2-6, with 7 bases lining up with TRBD1. This clonotype originated in an adult man with Graves' ophthalmopathy. The sample was peripheral blood. CDR3 residues: CASSLTTGSSGANVLTF. In DNA, the CDR3 is TGCGCCAGCAGCCTAACGACAGGGAGCTCTGGGGCCAACGTCCTGACTTTC.